This TCR beta chain was captured by sequencing in a study of blood T cells in healthy people across ages. J was trimmed by 6 bases and V by 1 base; bases with no gene match: 7. This CDR3 region has 15 residues. Germline values: CDR1 SNHLY, CDR2 FYNNEI. This clonotype was seen more than once but under ten times. Sample-barcoded 5' priming and a J-beta primer mix drove a second PCR of about 7 to 12 cycles. The authors tagged each cDNA molecule using a template-switch adaptor with 12 random nucleotides. TCRdb re-called the 5' RACE reads with MiXCR, one entry per CDR3 protein. The sample yields roughly 720,000 distinct CDR3 sequences, 53% seen once.

This receptor was obtained from a man older than 75 in good health. The genes are TRBV2 and TRBJ1-2; 8 bases are a match to TRBD1. Sequencing input: blood. The chain's CDR3 is CASSEVFPGQDGYTF. The CDR3 DNA reads TGTGCCAGCAGTGAAGTCTTTCCGGGACAGGATGGCTACACCTTC.